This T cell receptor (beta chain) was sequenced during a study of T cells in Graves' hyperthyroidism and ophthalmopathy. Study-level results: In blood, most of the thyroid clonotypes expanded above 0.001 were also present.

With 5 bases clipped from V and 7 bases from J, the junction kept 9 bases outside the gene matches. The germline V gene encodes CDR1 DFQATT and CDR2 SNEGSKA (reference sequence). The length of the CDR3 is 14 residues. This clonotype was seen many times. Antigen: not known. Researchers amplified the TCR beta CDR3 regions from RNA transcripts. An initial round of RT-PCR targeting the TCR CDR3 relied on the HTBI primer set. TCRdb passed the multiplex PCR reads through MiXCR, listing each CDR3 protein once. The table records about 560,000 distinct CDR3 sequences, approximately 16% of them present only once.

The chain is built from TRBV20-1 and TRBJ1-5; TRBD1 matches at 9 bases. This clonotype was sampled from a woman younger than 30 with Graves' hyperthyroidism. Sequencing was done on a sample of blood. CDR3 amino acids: CSAGPGTGNQPQHF. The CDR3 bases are TGCAGTGCTGGACCCGGGACAGGGAACCAGCCCCAGCATTTT.